This T cell receptor (beta chain) appears in the sequencing data of a study of CD8+ T cells in alopecia areata. For the study at large: The study gave tofacitinib for 6 to 18 months, then 6 months off drug.

A word on this clone: Its cognate antigen is unknown.

RNA was isolated and reverse transcribed to cDNA, the sequencing template. Generated by immunoSEQ multiplex PCR, the TCRdb table keeps only in-frame clones and is missing some. The data contain under 300,000 clones, roughly 69% of them singletons. Isolation of CD4+ and CD8+ T cells from PBMCs was achieved by sorting. The V gene's germline CDR1 is LNHDA and CDR2 SQIVND (reference sequence). There are 15 residues in the CDR3. After removal of 10 bases from V and 0 bases from J, the junction contained 7 bases not matched to a gene. Study findings and constraints: Clonality was higher in lesional than normal scalp, especially in alopecia totalis/universalis. Sequenced scalp T cells also include alphabeta T cells resident in normal skin.

The source is a human donor with alopecia areata. Source: CD4+ T cells sorted from blood, taken at week 0. The chain has TRBV19 and TRBJ1-5, with 9 bases lining up with TRBD1. The CDR3 sequence: CATRDRANSNQPQHF. The DNA of the CDR3 is TGTGCCACCCGGGACAGGGCAAATAGCAATCAGCCCCAGCATTTT.